Listed below are T cell receptor beta chains from one sample, sequenced in a study of cytomegalovirus exposure and HLA in healthy donors. TCRdb keeps only in-frame clones here, not all; method: immunoSEQ multiplex PCR. The data show around 130,000 clones, roughly three fifths seen once. Sequences were obtained from PBMCs. The receptors here all came from a woman aged 40 to 55 in good health and CMV-seropositive. CDR3s include the opening cysteine and the closing phenylalanine or tryptophan. The D gene is left open where the match is weak. Expanded clones get a size class; other rows say once, few or many, or leave the size out.

v_gene	j_gene	d_gene	abundance	CDR3nt	CDR3aa
TRBV7-9	TRBJ2-7	NA	NA	TGTGCCAGCAGCTTCGGGGACGAGCAGTACTTC	CASSFGDEQYF
TRBV5-1	TRBJ1-2	TRBD1	NA	TGCGCCAGCAGCTTGGCCGGGGGGACAGGGAGTGGCTACACCTTC	CASSLAGGTGSGYTF
TRBV29-1	TRBJ1-1	NA	NA	TGCAGCGCAAGAGCGTCGGAGGCCCAGAACACTGAAGCTTTCTTT	CSARASEAQNTEAFF
TRBV27	TRBJ2-7	TRBD2	NA	TGTGCCAGCAGTTTAGCGGGAGCCTACGAGCAGTACTTC	CASSLAGAYEQYF
TRBV7-9	TRBJ1-5	NA	NA	TGTGCCAGCAGCCTCGGACTGGATCGCAATCAGCCCCAGCATTTT	CASSLGLDRNQPQHF
TRBV6-5	TRBJ1-1	NA	NA	TGTGCCAGCAGCGACACAGGGAACACTGAAGCTTTCTTT	CASSDTGNTEAFF
TRBV5-1	TRBJ2-1	TRBD2	few	TGCGCCAGCAGCCCGGAGGGCGGGGGGACCAATTACAATGAGCAGTTCTTC	CASSPEGGGTNYNEQFF
TRBV18	TRBJ1-2	NA	NA	TGTGCCAGCTCATCGACAGGTGGCTACACCTTC	CASSSTGGYTF
TRBV6-5	TRBJ2-7	NA	NA	TGTGCCAGCAGTCTGCTGGGGGCCTACGAGCAGTACTTC	CASSLLGAYEQYF
TRBV5-6	TRBJ1-3	TRBD1	few	TGTGCCAGCAGCCTCGGACAGGGAACGGGAAACACCATATATTTT	CASSLGQGTGNTIYF
TRBV19	TRBJ1-5	TRBD1	NA	TGTGCCAGTAGTACCGGACAGGGTCTAGGCAATCAGCCCCAGCATTTT	CASSTGQGLGNQPQHF
TRBV5-4	TRBJ2-1	TRBD2	NA	TGTGCCAGCAGCTTGAGCGGGAACGATGAGCAGTTCTTC	CASSLSGNDEQFF
TRBV28	TRBJ2-7	NA	NA	TGTGCCAGCACCCAGTCGAATTACGAGCAGTACTTC	CASTQSNYEQYF
TRBV28	TRBJ1-1	NA	NA	TGTGCCAGCAGTTTCGTCCAGGGAGGCACTGAAGCTTTCTTT	CASSFVQGGTEAFF
TRBV7-3	TRBJ1-5	NA	NA	TGTGCCAGCCAAGCGAGCAATCAGCCCCAGCATTTT	CASQASNQPQHF
TRBV5-1	TRBJ2-1	TRBD2	NA	TGCGCCAGCAGCGCACGACTAGCGGGGGATAGGAGTAATGAGCAGTTCTTC	CASSARLAGDRSNEQFF
TRBV4-2	TRBJ1-5	NA	NA	TGTGCCAGCAGCCAAGATCGTAGTAGCAATCAGCCCCAGCATTTT	CASSQDRSSNQPQHF
TRBV2	TRBJ1-4	TRBD1	NA	TGTGCCAGCCAGGGACAGGGTGGCGAAAAACTGTTTTTT	CASQGQGGEKLFF
TRBV6-5	TRBJ1-1	NA	NA	TGTGCCAGCAGTTACTTGGGAGGGGGGATGAACACTGAAGCTTTCTTT	CASSYLGGGMNTEAFF
TRBV2	TRBJ1-4	NA	NA	TGTGCCAGCAGAGGCTACGGGACTCCTGGGGATGAAAAACTGTTTTTT	CASRGYGTPGDEKLFF
TRBV2	TRBJ1-1	NA	NA	TGTGCCAGCAGGCATGGGGGCATTGGAACTGAAGCTTTCTTT	CASRHGGIGTEAFF
TRBV5-1	TRBJ2-5	NA	once	TGCGCCAGCAGCGGGGGCCTCGGACACCAACAAGAGACCCAGTACTTC	CASSGGLGHQQETQYF
TRBV28	TRBJ2-7	NA	NA	TGTGCCAGCAGCACCGGGAGCACCTACGAGCAGTACTTC	CASSTGSTYEQYF
TRBV7-9	TRBJ1-2	TRBD1	few	TGTGCCAGCAGCCACGGACAGGGAGGCTACACCTTC	CASSHGQGGYTF
TRBV30	TRBJ2-7	TRBD2	NA	TGTGCCTGGAGGGGGGGGAACTACGAGCAGTACTTC	CAWRGGNYEQYF
TRBV5-1	TRBJ1-1	NA	few	TGCGCCAGCAGCTTGACAGAGCTGAACACTGAAGCTTTCTTT	CASSLTELNTEAFF
TRBV7-9	TRBJ2-7	TRBD1	NA	TGTGCCAGCAGCGGACGGAGAGGGACAGGGAACTCCTACGAGCAGTACTTC	CASSGRRGTGNSYEQYF